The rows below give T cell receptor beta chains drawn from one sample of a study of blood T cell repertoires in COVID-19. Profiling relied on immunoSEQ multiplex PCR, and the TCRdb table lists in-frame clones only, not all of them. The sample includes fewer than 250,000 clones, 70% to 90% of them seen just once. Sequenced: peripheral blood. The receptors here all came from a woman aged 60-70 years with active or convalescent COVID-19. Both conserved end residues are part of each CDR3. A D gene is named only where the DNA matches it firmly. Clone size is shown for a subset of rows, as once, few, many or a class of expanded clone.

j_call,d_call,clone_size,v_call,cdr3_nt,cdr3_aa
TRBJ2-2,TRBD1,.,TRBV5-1,TGCGCCAGCAGCATGGCCCAGGGGGCCAACACCGGGGAGCTGTTTTTT,CASSMAQGANTGELFF
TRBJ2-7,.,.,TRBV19,TGTGCCAGTAGTCGAACGACACCCACCTACGAGCAGTACTTC,CASSRTTPTYEQYF
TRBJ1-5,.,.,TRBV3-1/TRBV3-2,TGTGCCAGCAGCCAAGGTAAGGGGAATCAGCCCCAGCATTTT,CASSQGKGNQPQHF
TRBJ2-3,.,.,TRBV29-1,TGCAGCGTTGCTTTTCGACTACTAGATACGCAGTATTTT,CSVAFRLLDTQYF
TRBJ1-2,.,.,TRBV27,TGTGCCAGCAGCCCTACAGTTGGACAGCTCTATGGCTACACCTTC,CASSPTVGQLYGYTF
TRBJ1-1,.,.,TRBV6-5,TGTGCCAGCAGGGCATTGAACACTGAAGCTTTCTTT,CASRALNTEAFF
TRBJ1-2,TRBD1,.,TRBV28,TGTGCCAGCATATCTCCGGACAGGGGGCTTTATGGCTACACCTTC,CASISPDRGLYGYTF
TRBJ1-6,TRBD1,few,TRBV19,TGTGCCACCAACGACAGGGGCGAATATAATTCACCCCTCCACTTT,CATNDRGEYNSPLHF
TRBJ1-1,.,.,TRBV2,TGTGCCAGCAGTATAGAAAACACTGAAGCTTTCTTT,CASSIENTEAFF
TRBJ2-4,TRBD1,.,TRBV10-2,TGCGCCATCGGGACAGGGGCGGCCAAAAACATTCAGTACTTC,CAIGTGAAKNIQYF
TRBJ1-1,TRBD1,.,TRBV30,TGTGCCTGGAGCCAAGGACAGGGGCGGACTGAAGCTTTCTTT,CAWSQGQGRTEAFF
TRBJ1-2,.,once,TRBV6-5,TGTGCCAGCACCCGCGGGGGGGACTTCTATGGCTACACCTTC,CASTRGGDFYGYTF
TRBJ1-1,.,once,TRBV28,TGTGCCAGCAGTTTAACCAGGGTCTGGACTGAAGCTTTCTTT,CASSLTRVWTEAFF
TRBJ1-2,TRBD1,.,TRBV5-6,TGTGCCAGCATCGGACAGGTTGGCTACACCTTC,CASIGQVGYTF
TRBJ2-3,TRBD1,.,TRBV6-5,TGTGCCAGCAGTAGTGGGACAGGGGAAGATACGCAGTATTTT,CASSSGTGEDTQYF
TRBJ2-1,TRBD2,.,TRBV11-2,TGTGCCAGCAGCCCCACCCCCGGACTAGCCGAATACAATGAGCAGTTCTTC,CASSPTPGLAEYNEQFF
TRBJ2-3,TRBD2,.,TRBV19,TGTGCCAGTAGTATCAGACTAGCGGGAGGCACCCGGAGGACAGATACGCAGTATTTT,CASSIRLAGGTRRTDTQYF
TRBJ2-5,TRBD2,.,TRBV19,TGTGCCAGTACCCCAGCGGGAGGCCTGAAGACCCAGTACTTC,CASTPAGGLKTQYF
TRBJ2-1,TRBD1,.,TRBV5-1,TGCGCCAGCAGCTTCCGCCGGACAGGGGGTCGGGATGAGCAGTTCTTC,CASSFRRTGGRDEQFF
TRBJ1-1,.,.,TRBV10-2,TGCGCCAGCAGTGACCCGCGGGGAGGGGGCACTGAAGCTTTCTTT,CASSDPRGGGTEAFF
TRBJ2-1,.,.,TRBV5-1,TGCGCCAGCAGCTCCCCCCGACAGGACAATGAGCAGTTCTTC,CASSSPRQDNEQFF
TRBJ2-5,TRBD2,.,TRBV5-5,TGTGCCAGCAGCTTTGGCCCCGGGGGGGTAGAGACCCAGTACTTC,CASSFGPGGVETQYF
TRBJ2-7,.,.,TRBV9,TGTGCCAGCAGCGTAGTCTCTACTAGTGCTGCCTACGAGCAGTACTTC,CASSVVSTSAAYEQYF
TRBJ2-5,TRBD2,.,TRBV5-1,TGCGCCAGCAGCTTTGGGACTAGGAAGGAGACCCAGTACTTC,CASSFGTRKETQYF
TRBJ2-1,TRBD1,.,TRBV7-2,TGTGCCAGCAGCTTAGTATACAGGGGGGAGAATGAGCAGTTCTTC,CASSLVYRGENEQFF
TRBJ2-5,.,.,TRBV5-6,TGTGCCAGCAGCTCGGGGCTAGCGGAGACCCAGTACTTC,CASSSGLAETQYF
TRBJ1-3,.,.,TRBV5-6,TGTGCCAGCAGCTTTTTCCGGAGCTCTGGAAACACCATATATTTT,CASSFFRSSGNTIYF
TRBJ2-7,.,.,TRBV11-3,TGTGCCAGCAGCTTGTGGCAGGGCCAAACCTACGAGCAGTACTTC,CASSLWQGQTYEQYF
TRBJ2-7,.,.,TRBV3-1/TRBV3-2,TGTGCCAGCAGCCAAGATCTCTACGAGCAGTACTTC,CASSQDLYEQYF
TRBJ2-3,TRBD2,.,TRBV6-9,TGTGCCAGCAGAGCCCGAGACCTACTAGCGGAGAAAGGGAAAGCAACAGATACGCAGTATTTT,CASRARDLLAEKGKATDTQYF
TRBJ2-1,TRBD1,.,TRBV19,TGTGCCAGTAGTATCATGAGGACAGGGGCAGGGGATGAGCAGTTCTTC,CASSIMRTGAGDEQFF
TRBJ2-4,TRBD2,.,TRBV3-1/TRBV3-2,TGTGCCAGCAGCCAAGATTGGACTAGTGGGTGGGACATTCAGTACTTC,CASSQDWTSGWDIQYF
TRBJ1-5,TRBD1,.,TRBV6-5,TGTGCCAGCAGTCCCGGGACAGTTAGCAATCAGCCCCAGCATTTT,CASSPGTVSNQPQHF
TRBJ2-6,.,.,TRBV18,TGTGCCAGGAGGCAGCGGTCTGGGGCCAACGTCCTGACTTTC,CARRQRSGANVLTF
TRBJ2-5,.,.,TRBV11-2,TGTGCCAGCAGCGAGACAGGGAGGGAGACCCAGTACTTC,CASSETGRETQYF
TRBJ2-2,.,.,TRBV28,TGTGCCAGCAGTTCGCGACAGACGAACACCGGGGAGCTGTTTTTT,CASSSRQTNTGELFF
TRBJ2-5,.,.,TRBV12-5,TGTGCTAGTGGTTTGGCAAACCAAGAGACCCAGTACTTC,CASGLANQETQYF
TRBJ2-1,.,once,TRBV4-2,TGTGCCAGCAGCCAAGTTGGGCAGGGTGAGCAGTTCTTC,CASSQVGQGEQFF
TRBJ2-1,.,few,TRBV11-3,TGTGCCAGCAGCTCTAGCCCCGGGCCCTACAATGAGCAGTTCTTC,CASSSSPGPYNEQFF
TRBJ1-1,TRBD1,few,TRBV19,TGTGCCAGCGGGACAGGGTTGGGCACTGAAGCTTTCTTT,CASGTGLGTEAFF
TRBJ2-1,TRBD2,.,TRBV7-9,TGTGCCAGCAGCTTAGCGGGGGGGACTTTTTACAATGAGCAGTTCTTC,CASSLAGGTFYNEQFF
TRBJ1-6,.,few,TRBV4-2,TGTGCCAGCAGCCAAGATTTGGCGGTTAATTCACCCCTCCACTTT,CASSQDLAVNSPLHF